The 10 T cell receptor beta chains in this list originate from one sample, sequenced in a study of Graves' ophthalmopathy and Graves' hyperthyroidism. Researchers took RNA transcripts and amplified TCR beta CDR3 regions from them. An initial RT-PCR round employing HTBI primers preceded a second-round multiplex PCR. Each CDR3 protein is one row after TCRdb ran MiXCR on the multiplex PCR reads. The table has about 180,000 distinct CDR3 sequences, 30% to 45% seen once. Input material: peripheral blood. These receptors all come from a woman aged 40-49 years with Graves' ophthalmopathy.

The chain couples TRBV25-1 to TRBJ2-7; possibly TRBD2 for D (6 bases). CDR1 is MGHDK and CDR2 is SYGVNS in the germline V gene. The CDR3 consists of 14 residues. Trimming left V 1 base short and J 3 bases short, with 10 bases between. The CDR3 nucleotides are TGTGCCAGCAGTGAATTGGAGGGGTTCTACGAGCAGTACTTC. Translating gives CASSELEGFYEQYF.

This clonotype was detected many times. The chain recombines TRBV10-3 with TRBJ2-5; TRBD2 matches at 8 bases. The ends lost 8 bases at V and 2 bases at J; junction bases unmatched: 4. Germline lookup yields CDR1 ENHRY and CDR2 SYGVKD. The CDR3 spans 13 residues. The CDR3 spells CAIGTRLQETQYF. The CDR3, as DNA: TGTGCCATCGGGACTAGGCTACAAGAGACCCAGTACTTC.

This clonotype was seen many times. J is TRBJ2-7 and V is TRBV7-3; 9 bases fit TRBD2. The V and J ends lost 2 bases and 2 bases, in that order; junction bases with no gene match: 4. Per the germline V gene, CDR1 is SGHTA and CDR2 is FQGTGA. The CDR3 spans 15 residues. This CDR3 is CASSLLAGSTYEQYF. CDR3 in DNA: TGTGCCAGCAGCTTACTAGCGGGATCTACCTACGAGCAGTACTTC.

The table lists this clonotype with many counts. The chain uses TRBV7-2 and TRBJ1-5, with 8 bases fitting TRBD1. From germline, CDR1 is SGHTA and CDR2 FQGNSA. This CDR3 region has 16 residues. The ends lost 4 bases at V and 1 base at J; junction bases unmatched: 6. CDR3 bases: TGTGCCAGCAGCTCAGCCGGGACAGGAAGCAATCAGCCCCAGCATTTT. Translated, it gives CASSSAGTGSNQPQHF.

This clonotype has a handful of counts. The rearrangement uses TRBV19 and TRBJ1-5, with a tentative D call TRBD1 (5 bases). The CDR3 runs to 14 residues. With 5 bases removed from V and 5 bases from J, the gap between germline ends came to 13 bases. The germline gives CDR1 LNHDA, CDR2 SQIVND (reference sequence). In DNA, the CDR3 is TGTGCCAGTAGTCGCGACAGCCGTTATCAGCCCCAGCATTTT. This sequence encodes CASSRDSRYQPQHF.

The V gene is TRBV28, the J gene TRBJ1-6; possibly TRBD1 for D (5 bases). CDR3 length: 14 amino acids. Deletions cut 7 bases from V and 10 bases from J, with 17 bases between. Germline V gene lookup returns CDR1 MDHEN and CDR2 SYDVKM. For the CDR3, the DNA is TGTGCCAGCAACGCCCCGGGGGTGGGGTCACCCCTCCACTTT. Amino acid sequence: CASNAPGVGSPLHF.

This clonotype has at least ten counts. The chain combines TRBV10-2 with TRBJ1-1, with a weak D call TRBD1 (5 bases). The CDR3 covers 13 residues. The germline V gene encodes CDR1 WSHSY and CDR2 SAAADI. V was shortened by 5 bases and J by 1 base, with 8 bases between the two germline ends. The CDR3, as DNA: TGCGCCAGCAGTAAACAGGCGAACACTGAAGCTTTCTTT. This sequence encodes CASSKQANTEAFF.

This clonotype was picked up many times. The chain is built from TRBV6-2 or TRBV6-3 and TRBJ2-7; 8 nucleotides align to TRBD1. Germline V gives CDR1 MNHEY, CDR2 SVGEGT. V lost 2 bases to trimming and J lost 6 bases; unmatched junction nucleotides: 6. CDR3 length: 14 residues. The CDR3 bases are TGTGCCAGCAGTTACCGGAGTGGACAGGGCGAGCAGTACTTC. This sequence encodes CASSYRSGQGEQYF.

In its sample, this clonotype was seen many times. V usage is TRBV5-8 and J usage is TRBJ1-5, with D hard to call. Trimming cost V 1 base and J 0 bases, with 5 bases left between them. The CDR3 has 14 residues. CDR1 and CDR2 (germline): SGHTS, YDEGEE. The CDR3 loop reads CASSLYSSNQPQHF. The CDR3 region has the DNA TGTGCCAGCAGCTTGTACAGTAGCAATCAGCCCCAGCATTTT.

This clonotype showed up just a few times. The V gene is TRBV11-2, the J gene TRBJ1-2; 7 bases map to TRBD1. Germline V gene sequence: CDR1 SGHAT, CDR2 FQNNGV. There are 16 residues in the CDR3. The trim removed 5 bases at V and 2 bases at J, leaving 11 bases unmatched. CDR3 DNA sequence: TGTGCCAGCAGCATTGGGCTGACAGGGTCCAACTATGGCTACACCTTC. This encodes CASSIGLTGSNYGYTF.